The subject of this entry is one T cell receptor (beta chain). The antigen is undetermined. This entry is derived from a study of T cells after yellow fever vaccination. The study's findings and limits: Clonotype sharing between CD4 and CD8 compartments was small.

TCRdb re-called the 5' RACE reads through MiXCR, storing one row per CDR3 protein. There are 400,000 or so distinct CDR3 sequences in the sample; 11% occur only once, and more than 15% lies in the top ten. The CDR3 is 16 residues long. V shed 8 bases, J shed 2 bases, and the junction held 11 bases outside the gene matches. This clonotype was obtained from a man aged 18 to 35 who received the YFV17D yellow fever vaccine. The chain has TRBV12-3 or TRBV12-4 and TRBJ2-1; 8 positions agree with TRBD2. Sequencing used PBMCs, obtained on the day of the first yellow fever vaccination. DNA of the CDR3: TGTGCCAGCTGTGATGCTCGAGCGGGGGCCTACAATGAGCAGTTCTTC. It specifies CASCDARAGAYNEQFF.